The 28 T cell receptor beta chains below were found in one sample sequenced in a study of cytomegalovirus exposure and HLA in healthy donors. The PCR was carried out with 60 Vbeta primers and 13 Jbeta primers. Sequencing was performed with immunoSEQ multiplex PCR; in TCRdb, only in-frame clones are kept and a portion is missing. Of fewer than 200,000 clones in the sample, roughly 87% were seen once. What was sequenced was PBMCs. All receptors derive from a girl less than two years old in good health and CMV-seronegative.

The CDR3 is CASGDRDEKLFF. The CDR3 region has the DNA TGTGCCAGCGGAGACAGGGATGAAAAACTGTTTTTT. This chain joins TRBV7-9 and TRBJ1-4; TRBD1 agrees at 7 bases. The CDR3 is 12 residues long. J lost 6 bases, V lost 8 bases, and 3 bases had no gene match. The germline V gene has CDR1 SEHNR and CDR2 FQNEAQ (reference sequence).

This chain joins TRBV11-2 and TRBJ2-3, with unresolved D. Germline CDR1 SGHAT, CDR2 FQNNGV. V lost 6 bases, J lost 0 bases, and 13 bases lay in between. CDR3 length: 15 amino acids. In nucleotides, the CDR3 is TGTGCCAGCAGGCCCAGGTTGGCTAGCACAGATACGCAGTATTTT. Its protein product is CASRPRLASTDTQYF.

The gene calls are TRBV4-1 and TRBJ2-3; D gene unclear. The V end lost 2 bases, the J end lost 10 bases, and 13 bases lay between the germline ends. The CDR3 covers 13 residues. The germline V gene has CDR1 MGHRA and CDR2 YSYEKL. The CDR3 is CASSQNPGQPQYF. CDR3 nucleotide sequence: TGCGCCAGCAGCCAAAACCCAGGTCAACCGCAGTATTTT.

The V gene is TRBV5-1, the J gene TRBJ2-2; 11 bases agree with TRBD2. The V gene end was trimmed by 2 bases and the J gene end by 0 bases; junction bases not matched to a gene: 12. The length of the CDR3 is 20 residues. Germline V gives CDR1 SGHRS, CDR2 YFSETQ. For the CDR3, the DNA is TGCGCCAGCAGCTTTACCCTAACTAGCGGGGGCACCGCGAACACCGGGGAGCTGTTTTTT. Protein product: CASSFTLTSGGTANTGELFF.

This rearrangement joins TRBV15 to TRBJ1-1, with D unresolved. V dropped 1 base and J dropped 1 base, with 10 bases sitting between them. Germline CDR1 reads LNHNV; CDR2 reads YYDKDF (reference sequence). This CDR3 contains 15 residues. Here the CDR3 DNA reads TGTGCCACCAGCAGAGGAATTAACGGGAACACTGAAGCTTTCTTT. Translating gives CATSRGINGNTEAFF. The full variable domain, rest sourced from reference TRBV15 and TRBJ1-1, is DAMVIQNPRYQVTQFGKPVTLSCSQTLNHNVMYWYQQKSSQAPKLLFHYYDKDFNNEADTPDNFQSRRPNTSFCFLDIRSPGLGDTAMYLCATSRGINGNTEAFFGQGTRLTVV.

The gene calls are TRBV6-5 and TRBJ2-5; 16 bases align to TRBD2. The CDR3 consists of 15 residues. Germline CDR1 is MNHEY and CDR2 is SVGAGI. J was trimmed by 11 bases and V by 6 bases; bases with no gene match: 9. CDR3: CASSPGTSGGAGQYF. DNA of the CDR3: TGTGCCAGCAGCCCCGGGACTAGCGGGGGGGCGGGGCAGTACTTC.

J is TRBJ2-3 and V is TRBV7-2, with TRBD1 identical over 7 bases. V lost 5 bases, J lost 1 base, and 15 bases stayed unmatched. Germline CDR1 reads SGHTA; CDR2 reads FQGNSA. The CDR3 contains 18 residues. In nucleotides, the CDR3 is TGTGCCAGCAGCCTCCGGCGCTCAGGGGGTTTGGGCACAGATACGCAGTATTTT. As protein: CASSLRRSGGLGTDTQYF.

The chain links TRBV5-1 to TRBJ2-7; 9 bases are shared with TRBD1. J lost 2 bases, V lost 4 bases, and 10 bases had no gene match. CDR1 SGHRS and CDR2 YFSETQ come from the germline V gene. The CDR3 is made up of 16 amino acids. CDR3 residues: CASSLTGTGTPYEQYF. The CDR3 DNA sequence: TGCGCCAGCAGCCTAACAGGGACAGGGACTCCCTACGAGCAGTACTTC.

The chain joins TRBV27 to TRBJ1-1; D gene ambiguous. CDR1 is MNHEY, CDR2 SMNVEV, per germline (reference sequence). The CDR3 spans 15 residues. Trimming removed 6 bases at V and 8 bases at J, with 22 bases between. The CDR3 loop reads CASSPSLWGRQEAFF. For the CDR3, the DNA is TGTGCCAGCAGCCCTAGCTTATGGGGAAGGCAAGAAGCTTTCTTT.

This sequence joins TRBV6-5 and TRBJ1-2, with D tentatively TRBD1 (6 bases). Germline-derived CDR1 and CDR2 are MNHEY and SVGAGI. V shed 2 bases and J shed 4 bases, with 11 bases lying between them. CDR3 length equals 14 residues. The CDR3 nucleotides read TGTGCCAGCAGTTACGACAGGATGTTCTATGGCTACACCTTC. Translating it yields CASSYDRMFYGYTF.

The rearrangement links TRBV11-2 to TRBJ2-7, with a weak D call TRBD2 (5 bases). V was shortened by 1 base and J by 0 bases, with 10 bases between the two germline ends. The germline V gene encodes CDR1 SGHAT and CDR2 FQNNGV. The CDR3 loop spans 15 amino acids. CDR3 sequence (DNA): TGTGCCAGCAGCTTAGGTGTAGGGAGCTCCTACGAGCAGTACTTC. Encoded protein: CASSLGVGSSYEQYF.

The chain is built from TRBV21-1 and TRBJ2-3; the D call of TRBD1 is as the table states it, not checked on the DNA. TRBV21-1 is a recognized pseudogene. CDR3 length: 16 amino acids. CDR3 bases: TGTGCCAGCTCCTTCCCGGGACACAGGCCCACAGATACGCAGTATTTT. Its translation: CASSFPGHRPTDTQYF.

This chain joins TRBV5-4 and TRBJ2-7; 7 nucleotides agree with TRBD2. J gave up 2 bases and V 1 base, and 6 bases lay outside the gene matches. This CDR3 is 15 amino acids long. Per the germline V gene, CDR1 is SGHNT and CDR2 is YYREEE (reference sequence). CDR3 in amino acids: CASSLSGGTTYEQYF. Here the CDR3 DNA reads TGTGCCAGCAGCTTGTCGGGAGGCACCACCTACGAGCAGTACTTC.

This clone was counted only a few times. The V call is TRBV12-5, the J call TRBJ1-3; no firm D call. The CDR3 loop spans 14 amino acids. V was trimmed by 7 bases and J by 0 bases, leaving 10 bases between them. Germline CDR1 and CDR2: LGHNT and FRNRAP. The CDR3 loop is CASALENSGNTIYF. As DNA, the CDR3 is TGTGCTAGTGCCTTGGAGAACTCTGGAAACACCATATATTTT.

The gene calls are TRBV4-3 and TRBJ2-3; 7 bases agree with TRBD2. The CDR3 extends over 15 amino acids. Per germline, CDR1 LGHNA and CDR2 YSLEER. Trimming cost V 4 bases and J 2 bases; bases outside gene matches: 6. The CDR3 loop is CASSPLAESTDTQYF. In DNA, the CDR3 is TGCGCCAGCAGCCCCCTAGCGGAATCCACAGATACGCAGTATTTT.

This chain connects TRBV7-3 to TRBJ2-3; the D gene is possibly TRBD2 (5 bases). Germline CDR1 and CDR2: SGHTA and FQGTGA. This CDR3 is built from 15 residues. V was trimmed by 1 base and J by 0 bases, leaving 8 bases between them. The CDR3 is CASSLSSASTDTQYF. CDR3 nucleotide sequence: TGTGCCAGCAGCTTAAGTAGCGCGAGCACAGATACGCAGTATTTT.

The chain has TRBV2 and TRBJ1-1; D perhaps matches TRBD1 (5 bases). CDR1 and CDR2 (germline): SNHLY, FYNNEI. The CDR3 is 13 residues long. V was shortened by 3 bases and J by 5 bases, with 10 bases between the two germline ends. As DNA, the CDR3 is TGTGCCAGCAGTGAGGGGCGGTGGACTGAAGCTTTCTTT. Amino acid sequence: CASSEGRWTEAFF.

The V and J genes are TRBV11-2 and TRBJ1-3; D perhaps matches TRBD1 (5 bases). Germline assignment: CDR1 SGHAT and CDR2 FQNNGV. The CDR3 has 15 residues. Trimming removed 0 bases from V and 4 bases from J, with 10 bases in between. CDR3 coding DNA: TGTGCCAGCAGCTTAGAGATCCGGGGGGGAAACACCATATATTTT. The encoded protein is CASSLEIRGGNTIYF.

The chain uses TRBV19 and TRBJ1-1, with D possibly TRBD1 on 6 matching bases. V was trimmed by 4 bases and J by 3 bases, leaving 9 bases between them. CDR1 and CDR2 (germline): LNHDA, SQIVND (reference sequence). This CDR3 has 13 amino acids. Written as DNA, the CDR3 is TGTGCCAGTAGTAAACAGGGCGACACTGAAGCTTTCTTT. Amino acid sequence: CASSKQGDTEAFF.

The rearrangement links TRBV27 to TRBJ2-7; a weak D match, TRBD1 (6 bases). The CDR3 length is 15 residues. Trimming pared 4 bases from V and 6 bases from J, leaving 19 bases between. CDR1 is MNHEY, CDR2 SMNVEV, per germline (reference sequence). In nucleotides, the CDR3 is TGTGCCAGCAGTTCCCCGAGACAGGCCGGGGCCGAGCAGTACTTC. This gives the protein CASSSPRQAGAEQYF.

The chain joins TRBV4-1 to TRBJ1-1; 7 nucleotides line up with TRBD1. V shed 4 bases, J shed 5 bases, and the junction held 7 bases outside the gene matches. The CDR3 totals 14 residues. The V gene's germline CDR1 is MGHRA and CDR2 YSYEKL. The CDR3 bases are TGCGCCAGCAGCCTCCAGGGGGTTCAGACTGAAGCTTTCTTT. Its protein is CASSLQGVQTEAFF.

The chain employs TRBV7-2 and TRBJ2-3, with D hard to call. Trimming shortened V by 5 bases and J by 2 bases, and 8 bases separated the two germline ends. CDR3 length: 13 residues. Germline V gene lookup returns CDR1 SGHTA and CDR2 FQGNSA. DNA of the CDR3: TGTGCCAGCAGCCTATCATTCACAGATACGCAGTATTTT. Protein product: CASSLSFTDTQYF.

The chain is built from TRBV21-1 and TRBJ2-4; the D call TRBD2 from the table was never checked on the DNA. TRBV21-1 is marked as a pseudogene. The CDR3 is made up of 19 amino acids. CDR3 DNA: TGTGCCAGCAGCCCCAGGGTTCGCGGGAGGCACCTAGCCAAAAACATTCAGTACTTC. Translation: CASSPRVRGRHLAKNIQYF.

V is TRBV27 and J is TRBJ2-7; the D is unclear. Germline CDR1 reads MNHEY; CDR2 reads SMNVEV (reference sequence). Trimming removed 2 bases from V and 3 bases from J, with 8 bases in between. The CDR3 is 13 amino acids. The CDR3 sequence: CASSLQTNYEQYF. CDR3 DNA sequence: TGTGCCAGCAGTTTACAAACAAACTACGAGCAGTACTTC.

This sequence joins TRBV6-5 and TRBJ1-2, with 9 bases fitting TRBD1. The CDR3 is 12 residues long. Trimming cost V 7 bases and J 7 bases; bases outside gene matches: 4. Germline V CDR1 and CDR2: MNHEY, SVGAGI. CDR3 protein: CASTGTGLGYTF. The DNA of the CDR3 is TGTGCCAGCACTGGGACAGGGCTTGGCTACACCTTC.

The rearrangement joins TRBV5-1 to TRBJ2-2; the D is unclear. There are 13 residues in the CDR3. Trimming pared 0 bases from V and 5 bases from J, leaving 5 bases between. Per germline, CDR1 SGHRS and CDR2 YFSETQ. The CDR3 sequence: CASSLGLTGELFF. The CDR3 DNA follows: TGCGCCAGCAGCTTGGGTTTAACCGGGGAGCTGTTTTTT.

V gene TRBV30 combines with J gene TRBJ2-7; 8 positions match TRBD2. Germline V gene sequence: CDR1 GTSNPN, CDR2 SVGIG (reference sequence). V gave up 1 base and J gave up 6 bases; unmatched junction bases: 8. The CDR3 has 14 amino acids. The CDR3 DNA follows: TGTGCCTGGAGTGGGTTAGCGGGACTAAGCGAGCAGTACTTC. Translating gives CAWSGLAGLSEQYF.

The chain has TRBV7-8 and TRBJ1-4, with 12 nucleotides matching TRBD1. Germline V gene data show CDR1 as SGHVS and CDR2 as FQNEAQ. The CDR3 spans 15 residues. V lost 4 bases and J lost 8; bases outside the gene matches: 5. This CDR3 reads CASSSGTGGYEKLFF. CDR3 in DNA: TGTGCCAGCAGCTCCGGGACAGGGGGCTACGAAAAACTGTTTTTT.